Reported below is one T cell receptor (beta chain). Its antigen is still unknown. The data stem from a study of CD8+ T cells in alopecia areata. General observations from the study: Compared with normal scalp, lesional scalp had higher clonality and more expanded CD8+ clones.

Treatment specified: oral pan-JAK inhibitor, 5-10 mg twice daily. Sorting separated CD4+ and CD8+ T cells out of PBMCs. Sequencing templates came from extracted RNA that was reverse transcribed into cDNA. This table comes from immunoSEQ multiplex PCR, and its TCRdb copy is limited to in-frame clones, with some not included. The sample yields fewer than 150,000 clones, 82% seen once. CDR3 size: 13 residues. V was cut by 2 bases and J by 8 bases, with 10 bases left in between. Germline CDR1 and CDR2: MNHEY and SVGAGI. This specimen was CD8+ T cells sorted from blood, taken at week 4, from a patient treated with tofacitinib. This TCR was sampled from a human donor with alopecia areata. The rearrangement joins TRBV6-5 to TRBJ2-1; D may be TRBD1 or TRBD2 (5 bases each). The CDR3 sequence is CASSYEGWDEQFF. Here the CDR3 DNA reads TGTGCCAGCAGTTACGAGGGGTGGGATGAGCAGTTCTTC.